Listed here are 25 T cell receptor beta chains from one sample, sequenced in a study of T cells in Graves' hyperthyroidism and ophthalmopathy. Amplified regions were TCR beta CDR3 sequences from RNA transcripts. First-round RT-PCR of the TCR CDR3 relied on the HTBI primer set. MiXCR, applied by TCRdb to the multiplex PCR reads, yields one record per CDR3 protein. The profile covers some 550,000 distinct CDR3 sequences, with 16% appearing a single time and 2.5% to 4% taken by the ten largest. The source material was blood. The receptor set was obtained from a woman aged 40 to 50 with Graves' ophthalmopathy.

This clonotype occurred many times. The rearrangement links TRBV5-5 to TRBJ2-5; TRBD2 matches at 12 bases. V was pared by 1 base and J by 4 bases, with 5 bases of the junction left unmatched. The CDR3 sequence is 16 residues long. CDR1 SGHKS and CDR2 YYEKEE come from the germline V gene (reference sequence). DNA for the CDR3: TGTGCCAGCAGCTTGATATTGGGACTAGCGGGAGAGACCCAGTACTTC. Translating it yields CASSLILGLAGETQYF. Looking up the rest from reference TRBV5-5 and TRBJ2-5 gives the full variable domain: DAGVTQSPTHLIKTRGQQVTLRCSPISGHKSVSWYQQVLGQGPQFIFQYYEKEERGRGNFPDRFSARQFPNYSSELNVNALLLGDSALYLCASSLILGLAGETQYFGPGTRLLVL.

Concerning this clonotype: An end of the junction differs from the germline gene, which may be a read error. The rearrangement links TRBV7-9 to TRBJ1-2; D unclear. The CDR3 is made up of 14 amino acids. The germline V gene has CDR1 SEHNR and CDR2 FQNEAQ (reference sequence). CDR3 in amino acids: CASSLAHVNYGYTF. The CDR3 coding sequence is TGTGCCAGCAGCCTAGCCCATGTTAACTATGGCTACACCTTC.

V and J are TRBV5-6 and TRBJ1-1; D not resolved. CDR3 size: 15 residues. Trimming took 6 bases from V and 1 from J, leaving 16 bases between them. Germline CDR1 reads SGHDT; CDR2 reads YYEEEE. The CDR3 bases are TGTGCCAGCAAGTGGGGTGAGCTCAAGAACACTGAAGCTTTCTTT. Translation: CASKWGELKNTEAFF. Drawing the rest from reference TRBV5-6 and TRBJ1-1, the complete variable domain is DAGVTQSPTHLIKTRGQQVTLRCSPKSGHDTVSWYQQALGQGPQFIFQYYEEEERQRGNFPDRFSGHQFPNYSSELNVNALLLGDSALYLCASKWGELKNTEAFFGQGTRLTVV.

This clonotype has just a few counts. This chain links TRBV18 with TRBJ2-7, with D perhaps matching TRBD1 (7 bases). This CDR3 has 14 residues. Germline V lookup: CDR1 KGHSH, CDR2 LQKENI. Deletions cut 3 bases from V and 6 bases from J, with 15 bases between. The CDR3 DNA follows: TGTGCCAGCTCACCTAGTCCAGGGGGAGGCGAGCAGTACTTC. Translating it yields CASSPSPGGGEQYF.

There are a few counts of this clonotype. The chain recombines TRBV27 with TRBJ1-4; D possibly corresponds to TRBD1 (5 bases). V was clipped by 1 base and J by 6 bases, with 9 bases between them. Germline V gene data show CDR1 as MNHEY and CDR2 as SMNVEV (reference sequence). The CDR3 is 14 residues long. In DNA, the CDR3 is TGTGCCAGCAGTTTATACAGCAGGGATGAAAAACTGTTTTTT. Protein: CASSLYSRDEKLFF.

The rearrangement links TRBV6-1 to TRBJ1-5; no clear D gene. With 9 bases removed from V and 0 bases from J, the gap between germline ends came to 24 bases. CDR3 length: 18 residues. Germline CDR1 reads MNHNS; CDR2 reads SASEGT. CDR3 in amino acids: CASIPARAGLNSNQPQHF. The CDR3 DNA reads as TGTGCCAGTATACCCGCAAGGGCCGGACTAAATAGCAATCAGCCCCAGCATTTT.

This clonotype appeared many times. Relative to the germline gene, one junction end is altered; a read error may explain this. The V and J genes are TRBV5-1 and TRBJ1-1; the D gene is possibly TRBD1 (5 bases). CDR3 length: 13 amino acids. Per the germline V gene, CDR1 is SGHRS and CDR2 is YFSETQ. CDR3 region: CASSLGRGTEAFF. The CDR3 bases are TGTGCCAGCAGCTTAGGGAGGGGTACTGAAGCTTTCTTT.

The rearrangement uses TRBV20-1 and TRBJ1-1; D not resolved. Germline CDR1 and CDR2: DFQATT and SNEGSKA (reference sequence). Trimming removed 2 bases at V and 3 bases at J, with 7 bases between. The CDR3 covers 12 residues. In nucleotides, the CDR3 is TGCAGTGCTAGACGGGTTTACACTGAAGCTTTCTTT. Its protein product is CSARRVYTEAFF.

This clonotype came up a few times. This chain joins TRBV12-3 or TRBV12-4 and TRBJ1-1, with D maybe TRBD1 (5 bases). V was cut by 3 bases and J by 4 bases, with 12 bases left in between. The CDR3 runs 14 residues. The CDR3 sequence is CASSLRQGVTEAFF. DNA of the CDR3: TGTGCCAGCAGTTTGAGGCAGGGAGTCACTGAAGCTTTCTTT.

The sample holds many counts of this clonotype. CDR3 DNA: TGTGCCTGGACCGGAGGACAGAATCAGCCCCAGCATTTT. It specifies CAWTGGQNQPQHF. The chain uses TRBV30 and TRBJ1-5; D might be TRBD1 (6 bases). Germline V lookup: CDR1 GTSNPN, CDR2 SVGIG (reference sequence). The CDR3 is 13 residues long. Trimming pared 4 bases from V and 4 bases from J, leaving 11 bases between.

The chain couples TRBV29-1 to TRBJ1-1, with TRBD1 identical over 7 bases. J gave up 0 bases and V 7 bases, and 8 bases lay outside the gene matches. Per germline, CDR1 SQVTM and CDR2 ANQGSEA. The CDR3 runs to 14 residues. CDR3 coding DNA: TGCAGCGCTAGGCTACAGGGGATGAACACTGAAGCTTTCTTT. It specifies CSARLQGMNTEAFF.

V and J are TRBV5-5 and TRBJ2-3; 9 nucleotides agree with TRBD1. The trim removed 4 bases at V and 0 bases at J, leaving 15 bases unmatched. Germline V gene lookup returns CDR1 SGHKS and CDR2 YYEKEE (reference sequence). The CDR3 runs 19 residues. The CDR3 sequence: CASSPGTGFGLSSTDTQYF. In DNA, the CDR3 is TGTGCCAGCAGCCCAGGGACAGGGTTCGGGCTAAGTAGCACAGATACGCAGTATTTT.

The V and J genes are TRBV15 and TRBJ1-5; D is possibly TRBD1 (6 bases). CDR1 and CDR2 (germline): LNHNV, YYDKDF (reference sequence). This CDR3 region has 13 residues. V lost 2 bases, J lost 7 bases, and 9 bases lay in between. The CDR3 loop reads CATSRTGGQPQHF. DNA for the CDR3: TGTGCCACCAGCAGAACCGGGGGCCAGCCCCAGCATTTT.

Notes on this clonotype: This could be a read error, since a much larger clone is one nucleotide away. This chain connects TRBV6-2 or TRBV6-3 to TRBJ2-1; 9 bases match TRBD2. Germline CDR1 reads MNHEY; CDR2 reads SVGEGT. This CDR3 contains 15 residues. The CDR3 sequence: CASKKAGGFYNEQSF. In DNA form, the CDR3 reads TGTGCCAGCAAAAAAGCGGGAGGATTCTACAATGAGCAGTCCTTC.

Ten or more counts support this clonotype. This sequence joins TRBV20-1 and TRBJ2-5; D is unresolved. The CDR3 sequence is 13 residues long. Germline-derived CDR1 and CDR2 are DFQATT and SNEGSKA (reference sequence). The V and J ends lost 7 bases and 3 bases respectively, with 15 bases between them. The CDR3 loop is CSVWPPWEETQYF. The DNA of the CDR3 is TGCAGTGTGTGGCCCCCCTGGGAAGAGACCCAGTACTTC.

This clonotype was seen ten or more times. DNA of the CDR3: TGCGCCAGCAGTGATCCGCGGGGGAGCTCCTACGAGCAGTACTTC. It yields the protein CASSDPRGSSYEQYF. The chain uses TRBV10-2 and TRBJ2-7, with 7 bases aligning to TRBD2. With 3 bases clipped from V and 0 bases from J, the junction kept 5 bases outside the gene matches. Germline lookup yields CDR1 WSHSY and CDR2 SAAADI. There are 15 residues in the CDR3.

This chain connects TRBV4-1 to TRBJ2-3, with D unresolved. V dropped 2 bases and J dropped 1 base, with 10 bases sitting between them. In germline, CDR1 is MGHRA, CDR2 YSYEKL. The CDR3 extends over 15 amino acids. CDR3 nucleotides: TGCGCCAGCAGCCAACGGCCGGTAGGCACAGATACGCAGTATTTT. It codes for CASSQRPVGTDTQYF.

J is TRBJ2-5 and V is TRBV29-1; TRBD1 aligns across 7 bases. The CDR3 length is 14 residues. The germline CDR1 and CDR2 sequences are SQVTM and ANQGSEA. V lost 3 bases to trimming and J lost 2 bases; unmatched junction nucleotides: 6. CDR3 sequence: CSVDLRQGQETQYF. The CDR3 DNA follows: TGCAGCGTTGACTTGAGACAGGGACAAGAGACCCAGTACTTC.

The chain joins TRBV5-1 to TRBJ2-7; 7 positions agree with TRBD2. V was clipped by 4 bases and J by 2 bases; unmatched bases: 6. The CDR3 consists of 14 residues. Germline V gene lookup returns CDR1 SGHRS and CDR2 YFSETQ. CDR3: CASSHSGNPYEQYF. The CDR3 DNA sequence: TGCGCCAGCAGCCACAGCGGGAATCCCTACGAGCAGTACTTC.

Remarks on this clonotype: Since the CDR3 does not end with the conserved phenylalanine or tryptophan, this likely comes from a read error. The chain has TRBV7-2 and TRBJ2-1; 10 nucleotides line up with TRBD1. The trim removed 4 bases at V and 0 bases at J, leaving 6 bases unmatched. The CDR3 is made up of 17 amino acids. The germline CDR1 and CDR2 sequences are SGHTA and FQGNSA. CDR3 protein: CASSSDRGLPSYNEQFS. The DNA of the CDR3 is TGTGCCAGCAGCTCCGACAGGGGGCTCCCCTCCTACAATGAGCAGTTCTCC.

The table lists this clonotype with many counts. V usage is TRBV2 and J usage is TRBJ1-1; 7 bases match TRBD1. Trimming at V came to 9 bases and at J to 1 base, leaving 11 bases not matched to a gene. Germline V gene sequence: CDR1 SNHLY, CDR2 FYNNEI. The CDR3 extends over 15 amino acids. For the CDR3, the DNA is TGTGCCAGTAGATCCTGGACAGGAGAGAACACTGAAGCTTTCTTT. This translates into CASRSWTGENTEAFF.

The genes are TRBV29-1 and TRBJ2-3, with 10 bases matching TRBD2. J lost 0 bases, V lost 0 bases, and 15 bases had no gene match. CDR3 size: 20 residues. The V gene's germline CDR1 is SQVTM and CDR2 ANQGSEA. CDR3: CSVEDVESGGVSTSTDTQYF. Written as DNA, the CDR3 is TGCAGCGTTGAAGACGTTGAGAGCGGGGGGGTTTCCACTAGCACAGATACGCAGTATTTT.

Here the CDR3 reads CASSLGLAGGPNYNEQFF. CDR3 bases: TGTGCCAGCAGCTTAGGACTAGCGGGAGGTCCCAACTACAATGAGCAGTTCTTC. The J gene is TRBJ2-1, the V gene TRBV4-2, with 14 bases lining up with TRBD2. J was trimmed by 3 bases and V by 5 bases; bases with no gene match: 9. The CDR3 is made up of 18 amino acids. Per germline, CDR1 LGHNA and CDR2 YNFKEQ.

This clonotype was recorded many times. CDR3 coding DNA: TGTGCCAGCAGCCAAGCCGGAAGCTCCTACAATGAGCAGTTCTTC. The encoded protein is CASSQAGSSYNEQFF. The V call is TRBV3-1, the J call TRBJ2-1; D remains ambiguous. The V end lost 1 base, the J end lost 0 bases, and 7 bases lay between the germline ends. The CDR3 runs 15 residues. CDR1 and CDR2 (germline): LGHDT, YNNKEL (reference sequence).

This clonotype has only a few counts. The chain joins TRBV30 to TRBJ2-1; no definite D call. CDR1 is GTSNPN and CDR2 is SVGIG in the germline V gene (reference sequence). CDR3 size: 11 residues. Trimming took off 1 base at V and 5 bases at J, with 3 bases between the two ends. The CDR3 loop reads CAWSDNNEQFF. DNA for the CDR3: TGTGCCTGGAGTGATAACAATGAGCAGTTCTTC.